The present TCR beta chain was sequenced within a study of blood T cell repertoires in COVID-19. CDR1 is MNHEY and CDR2 is SMNVEV in the germline V gene (reference sequence). The CDR3 loop spans 14 amino acids. V was shortened by 1 base and J by 1 base, with 5 bases between the two germline ends. The method was immunoSEQ multiplex PCR; TCRdb's version includes in-frame clones alone and lacks a portion of them. The repertoire includes over 150,000 clones, more than 80% of them detected once, and about 0.57% sits in the top ten. The receptor was derived from a man aged 50 to 59 with acute or convalescent COVID-19. The sequencing input was peripheral blood. The V and J genes are TRBV27 and TRBJ2-1; no clear D gene. The CDR3 DNA reads as TGTGCCAGCAGTTTATATAAATCCTACAATGAGCAGTTCTTC. As protein: CASSLYKSYNEQFF.